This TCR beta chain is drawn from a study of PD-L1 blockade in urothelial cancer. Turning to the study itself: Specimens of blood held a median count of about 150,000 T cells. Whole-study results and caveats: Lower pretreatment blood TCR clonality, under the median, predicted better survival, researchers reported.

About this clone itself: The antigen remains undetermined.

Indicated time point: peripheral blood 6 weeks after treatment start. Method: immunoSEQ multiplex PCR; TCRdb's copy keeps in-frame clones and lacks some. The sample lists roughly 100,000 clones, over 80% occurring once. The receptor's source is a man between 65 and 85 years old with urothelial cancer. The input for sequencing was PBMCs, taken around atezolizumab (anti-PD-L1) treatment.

CDR3 sequence: CASSPQGAGGARDTEAFF. In DNA, the CDR3 is TGCGCCAGCAGCCCCCAGGGGGCAGGGGGCGCGAGGGACACTGAAGCTTTCTTT. The chain is built from TRBV4-3 and TRBJ1-1; 8 nucleotides line up with TRBD1. The CDR3 is 18 amino acids. The germline V gene has CDR1 LGHNA and CDR2 YSLEER. The ends lost 4 bases at V and 3 bases at J; junction bases unmatched: 16.